The source of this T cell receptor beta chain is a study of OX40 agonist ivuxolimab in advanced cancers. Some background on the complete study: Ivuxolimab was an agonistic, fully human IgG2 monoclonal antibody directed against OX40 (CD134), a costimulatory receptor. Intravenous ivuxolimab was administered to patients every 2 weeks at six dose levels: 0.01, 0.1, 0.3, 1.5, 3 and 10 mg/kg. Of the roughly 51 patients in dose escalation, 19 had hepatocellular carcinoma, some 15 had melanoma, 9 had renal cell carcinoma and 9 had head and neck cancer. The dose-escalation cohort was about 83% male with a mean age of approximately 60 years, ranging from about 23 to 85. Patients were allowed to have had prior anti-PD-1, anti-PD-L1 or anti-CTLA-4 therapy, and approximately 40% of the dose-escalation patients had been treated with checkpoint inhibitors. Three dose-escalation patients achieved partial responses, one with hepatocellular carcinoma and two with cutaneous melanoma. The purpose of peripheral TCRbeta sequencing was to test whether ivuxolimab changed TCR sequence diversity and led to clonal T-cell expansion. The paper reports the monotherapy dose-escalation portion (N of about 56 patients) of the phase I ivuxolimab trial. Points the paper makes about the study in general: On average, CD8+ T cells showed more expanded clones than CD4+ T cells after ivuxolimab. In the 0.1-3.0 mg/kg groups, partial responders were among the patients with the lowest normalized peripheral clonal expansion, particularly in CD8+ T cells. The antigen specificity of the peripheral T cells that underwent clonal expansion was not determined. At doses from 0.1 to 3.0 mg/kg, clonal expansion was seen in both CD4+ and CD8+ blood T cells between baseline and week 6. Low levels of normalized T-cell clonal expansion were also seen in some patients who did not respond.

For sequencing of the TCRbeta CDR3 region, genomic DNA was extracted from the sorted cells. TCRbeta CDR3 regions were sequenced using the immunoSEQ Assay. The table comes from immuneACCESS by way of TCRdb, which keeps in-frame sequences with V and J called. Part of the clones is missing from these tables; in studies checked, under half for an unresolved V gene and the rest for unknown reasons. In all, the sample holds approximately 23,000 clones, and approximately 88% of those were seen once. 35% to 40% of the sample is in the top ten clones. Patients with autoimmune disease history or receiving systemic immunosuppression were excluded from the trial. Peripheral blood for TCR sequencing was collected from all dose cohorts at baseline, on cycle 4 day 1, and on cycle 7 day 1. The samples were taken from a phase I, first-in-human, multicenter, open-label dose-escalation trial of ivuxolimab. Adults with locally advanced or metastatic head and neck squamous cell, hepatocellular, melanoma or renal cell carcinoma were enrolled in the trial. Before TCR sequencing, CD4+ T cells and CD8+ T cells from peripheral blood were sorted into separate populations.

For this clone: Its recognized antigen is unknown. No per-base quality is available; no much larger clone lies one base away.

The CDR1 and CDR2 encoded by the germline V gene are SGDLS and YYNGEE. The CDR3 measures 15 amino acids from cysteine to phenylalanine. The sequence is cut down to CDR3 DNA, 45 bases in frame from base 1. Trimming costs V 3 bases and J 0 bases, and their ends lie 10 bases apart. The source is an adult with an advanced solid tumor such as melanoma, head and neck, liver or kidney cancer. The chain is encoded by TRBV9 joined to TRBJ2-1, with the D gene too uncertain to name. Sequenced here: CD4+ or CD8+ T cells sorted from blood, sampled in a trial of the OX40 agonist ivuxolimab. The DNA reads TGTGCCAGCAGCGGTTCTACCAGCTCCTACAATGAGCAGTTCTTC. It translates to CASSGSTSSYNEQFF.